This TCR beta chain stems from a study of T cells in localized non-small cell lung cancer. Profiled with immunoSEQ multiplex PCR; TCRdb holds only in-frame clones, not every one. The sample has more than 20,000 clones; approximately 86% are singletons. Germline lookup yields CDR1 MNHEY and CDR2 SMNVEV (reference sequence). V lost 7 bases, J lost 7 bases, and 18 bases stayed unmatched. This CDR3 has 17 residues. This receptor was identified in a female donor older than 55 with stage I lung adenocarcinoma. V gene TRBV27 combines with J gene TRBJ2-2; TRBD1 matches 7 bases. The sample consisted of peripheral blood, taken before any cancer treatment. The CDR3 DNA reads TGTGCCAGCACCCGGACAGGCCCTGGCCGCATTGACGGGGAGCTGTTTTTT. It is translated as CASTRTGPGRIDGELFF.